This TCR beta chain was documented in a study of memory CD4+ T cells and cytomegalovirus serostatus (dated by TCRdb to 2018 to 2020). With respect to the entire study: The cohort comprised about 35 healthy Belgian adults, 9 CMV seropositive and some 24 CMV seronegative. CD4+ memory TCRbeta repertoires of a Belgian cohort with known cytomegalovirus serostatus were sequenced in order to replicate a published TCR-based CMV serostatus classifier.

The Quick-DNA Microprep Kit was used to extract genomic DNA from the sorted cells. Amplification of TCRbeta DNA was done with the immunoSEQ hsTCRbeta kit, following the protocol from the manufacturer. TCRbeta libraries were sequenced on an Illumina MiSeq instrument. The authors' pipeline ran thus. Removing out-of-frame sequences left approximately 2,400,000 distinct TCRbeta sequences, an average of roughly 68,000 per individual. Two values were used to score each individual: the count of roughly 180 previously reported CMV-associated TCRbeta sequences and the total count of productive distinct TCRbeta sequences. A beta-binomial model was reimplemented in Python, and random forests from scikit-learn, run with default parameters, were trained on data from the US cohort. Classifier performance on the Belgian cohort was reported as the median AUC with percentile confidence intervals calculated over 10,000 bootstrap iterations. Held by TCRdb, this immuneACCESS table contains in-frame sequences only and omits some clones. Under half of the omission traces to an unresolved V gene where checked; the cause of the rest is unknown. V and J calls and clone size are given by that table; D and trimming were obtained from the DNA. The sample table holds under 65,000 clones, of which 75% to 85% were seen once. The ten largest clones add up to approximately 0.7% of the sample.

Including cysteine and phenylalanine, the CDR3 has 11 amino acids. CDR3 DNA only is kept here, 33 bases in frame from base 1. Trimming costs V 8 bases and J 8 bases, and their ends lie 12 bases apart. The germline V gene specifies ENHRY as CDR1 and SYGVKD as CDR2. A FACSAria II was used to sort memory CD4+ T cells, defined as single viable CD3+CD4+CD8-CD45RO+ cells. To determine CMV serostatus, a Roche Elecsys assay was used that detects serum IgG against CMV pp150, pp28, p38 and p52. After the samples were thawed, total CD4+ T cells were enriched through positive selection using CD4 magnetic microbeads. The samples came from a different study that was designed specifically to examine the CD4+ T cell memory repertoire. Peripheral blood mononuclear cells were isolated and cryopreserved according to standard operating procedures, and serum was kept at -80 degrees C. Staining used CD3-PerCP (BW264/56), CD4-APC (RPA-T4), CD45RO-PE (UCHT1) and CD8-Pacific Orange (3B5) antibodies, with Sytox blue excluding non-viable cells.

Comments on this clone: Its antigen target is currently unknown. It has no much larger one-base neighbor in the sample; base qualities were not kept.

What the research found in general, with its limitations: Unlike the original study, which covered naive and memory CD4+ and CD8+ populations, the Belgian study sequenced only CD4+CD45RO+ memory cells. Among the 164 previously reported CMV-associated TCRbeta sequences, some 69 showed up in the CD4+ memory repertoires, with each one found in between one and five individuals. The results were interpreted as suggesting that the CMV-associated TCR signature is largely present in the CD4+ memory repertoire. CMV serostatus prediction reached a median bootstrapped AUC of nearly 0.96 with the original framework and over 0.8 with a US-trained random forest. A median bootstrapped AUC of almost 0.96 with a 95% CI of 0.76-1.00 was achieved on the Belgian cohort by the original-framework classifier.

The sample was memory CD4+ T cells from blood. The sequence derives from an adult in good health and CMV-seronegative. Rearrangement joined TRBV10-3 to TRBJ1-2; matching of 5 bases hints at TRBD1 as the D gene. The CDR3 protein: CAIPRDAGYTF. The DNA is as follows: TGTGCCATCCCCCGGGACGCGGGCTACACCTTC.